A selection of T cell receptor beta chains follows, all from one sample in a study of blood T cell repertoires in COVID-19. Using immunoSEQ multiplex PCR, the repertoire was profiled, and TCRdb retains in-frame clones only, with some absent. The table records roughly 410,000 clones, 70% to 90% of them present only once. Source material: peripheral blood. Receptor source: a middle-aged woman with COVID-19, enrolled during active disease. The conserved cysteine and the conserved F or W are not part of the CDR3 here. Expanded clones get a size class; other rows say once, few or many, or leave the size out.

>TRBV28|TRBJ2-3|12|NA
ASSHRQWTDTQY
>TRBV27|TRBJ2-7|15|NA
ASSSYLRQGKNYEQY
>TRBV5-6|TRBJ1-1|16|NA
ASSLYSLSSFMNTEAF
>TRBV5-1|TRBJ2-1|12|NA
ASSLGRQGNEQF
>TRBV7-6|TRBJ1-1|11|NA
ASSPGQGFLAF
>TRBV19|TRBJ1-2|14|once
ASSILPGQGLYGYT
>TRBV7-2|TRBJ1-2|12|NA
ASSLDGGSYGYT
>TRBV28|TRBJ1-1|15|few
ASSFLFQGLMNTEAF
>TRBV30|TRBJ1-1|8|NA
AGDRTEAF
>TRBV19|TRBJ1-2|11|NA
ASSPPGGYGYT
>TRBV27|TRBJ2-1|13|NA
ASSSGHPSYNEQF
>TRBV27|TRBJ1-4|12|NA
ASRRRAVNEKLF
>TRBV28|TRBJ1-3|15|NA
ASSLFQGHAAGNTIY
>TRBV18|TRBJ2-3|12|NA
ASSQQDRSDTQY
>TRBV27|TRBJ1-4|14|NA
ASSLSSGAPREKLF
>TRBV7-2|TRBJ2-7|14|NA
ASSYRGGTGDYEQY
>TRBV5-1|TRBJ1-1|13|NA
ASSQQGQGKSEAF
>TRBV7-6|TRBJ1-3|15|NA
ASSPRQSGRGGNTIY
>TRBV6-5|TRBJ1-2|12|NA
ASSSTGAPYGYT
>TRBV7-2|TRBJ1-3|16|NA
ASSLLAGTGPAGNTIY
>TRBV7-3|TRBJ2-7|15|NA
ASSSQGTGRDLREQY
>TRBV5-1|TRBJ2-1|9|NA
ASREANEQF
>TRBV18|TRBJ2-2|13|NA
ASSRDRPSGGELF
>TRBV7-2|TRBJ2-7|12|few
ASSSNRASYEQY
>TRBV7-9|TRBJ1-6|13|NA
ASSLAAGLNSPLH
>TRBV5-4|TRBJ1-5|15|NA
ASSLEYTVHSNQPQH
>TRBV29-1|TRBJ2-7|13|NA
SVSTGVGGIYEQY
>TRBV7-2|TRBJ2-1|13|NA
ASTPRSGSVNEQF
>TRBV18|TRBJ2-2|14|NA
ASSPARGANTGELF
>TRBV19|TRBJ1-2|14|NA
ASSIAWTANNYGYT
>TRBV3-1/TRBV3-2|TRBJ2-7|13|NA
ASSQDRTLNNEQY
>TRBV24-1|TRBJ2-1|14|NA
ATSDDRLAGDNEQF
>TRBV29-1|TRBJ2-7|13|NA
SVGAPGTGIPWQY
>TRBV27|TRBJ1-1|12|NA
ASSLYFGGTEAF
>TRBV6-5|TRBJ1-2|13|NA
ASREDRASVYGYT
>TRBV4-2|TRBJ2-5|15|few
ASSQEGGGGRKTAQY
>TRBV5-8|TRBJ1-6|14|NA
ASSPLGQGYNSPLH
>TRBV11-2|TRBJ1-2|13|NA
ASSLGLWTWEGYT
>TRBV29-1|TRBJ2-7|11|once
SVDSYQGGEQY
>TRBV3-1/TRBV3-2|TRBJ1-5|12|NA
ASSLFSGDQPQH
>TRBV6-4|TRBJ1-1|11|once
ASSRQGNTEAF
>TRBV5-5|TRBJ1-4|15|NA
ASSFSGQGPLNEKLF